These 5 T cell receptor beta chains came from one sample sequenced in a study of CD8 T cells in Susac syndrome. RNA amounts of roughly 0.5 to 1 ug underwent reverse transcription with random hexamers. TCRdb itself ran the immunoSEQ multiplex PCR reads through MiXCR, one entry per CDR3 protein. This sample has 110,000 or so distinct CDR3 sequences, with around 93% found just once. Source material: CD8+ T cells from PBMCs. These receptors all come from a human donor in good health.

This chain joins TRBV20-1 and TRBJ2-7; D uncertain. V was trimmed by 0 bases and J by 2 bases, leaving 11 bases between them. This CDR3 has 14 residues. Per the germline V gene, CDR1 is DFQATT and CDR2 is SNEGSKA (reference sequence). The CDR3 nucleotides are TGCAGTGCTAGAGATTTGGGCCCCACCTACGAGCAGTACTTC. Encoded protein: CSARDLGPTYEQYF.

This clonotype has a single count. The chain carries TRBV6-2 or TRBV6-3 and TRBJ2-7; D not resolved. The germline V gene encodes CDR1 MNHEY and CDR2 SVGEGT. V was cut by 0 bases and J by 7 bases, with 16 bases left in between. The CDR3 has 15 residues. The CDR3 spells CASSYSTVIQGEQYF. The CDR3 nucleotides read TGTGCCAGCAGTTACTCGACTGTTATCCAAGGGGAGCAGTACTTC.

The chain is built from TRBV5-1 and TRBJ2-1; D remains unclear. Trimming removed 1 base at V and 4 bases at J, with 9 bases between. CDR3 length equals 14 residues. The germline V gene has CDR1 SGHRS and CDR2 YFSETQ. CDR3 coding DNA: TGCGCCAGCAGCTTGAGGTCGGGTTACAATGAGCAGTTCTTC. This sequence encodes CASSLRSGYNEQFF.

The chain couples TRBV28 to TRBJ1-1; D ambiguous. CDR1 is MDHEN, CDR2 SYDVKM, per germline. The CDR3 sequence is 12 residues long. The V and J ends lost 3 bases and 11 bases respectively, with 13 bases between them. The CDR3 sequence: CASSFSSLEAFF. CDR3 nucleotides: TGTGCCAGCAGTTTTAGTAGCCTAGAGGCTTTCTTT.

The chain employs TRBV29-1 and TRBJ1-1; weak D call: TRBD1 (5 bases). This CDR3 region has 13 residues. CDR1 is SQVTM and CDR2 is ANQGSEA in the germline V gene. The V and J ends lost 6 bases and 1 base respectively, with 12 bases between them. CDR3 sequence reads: CSVGTVQNTEAFF. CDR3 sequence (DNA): TGCAGCGTCGGGACTGTCCAGAACACTGAAGCTTTCTTT.